The 18 T cell receptor beta chains listed next were all sequenced from one sample in a study of Graves' ophthalmopathy and Graves' hyperthyroidism. CDR3 regions of TCR beta were amplified from RNA transcripts. HTBI-primed first-round RT-PCR preceded second-round multiplex PCR. TCRdb re-analysed the multiplex PCR reads in MiXCR, keeping a single row per CDR3 protein. Of roughly 50,000 distinct CDR3 sequences listed, 50% are singletons. Sequenced: peripheral blood. The receptors originated from an adult man with Graves' ophthalmopathy.

This clonotype has more than one count but fewer than ten. The V and J genes are TRBV20-1 and TRBJ2-7; D not certain. CDR3 size: 14 residues. Trimming left V 3 bases short and J 0 bases short, with 12 bases between. Germline CDR1 is DFQATT and CDR2 is SNEGSKA (reference sequence). In nucleotides, the CDR3 is TGCAGTGCTAGGGGCCATTTCCTCTCCTACGAGCAGTACTTC. Its translation is CSARGHFLSYEQYF.

This chain connects TRBV10-1 to TRBJ2-1; D not resolved. Looked up from germline, CDR1 is WNHNN and CDR2 is SYGVQD (reference sequence). This CDR3 contains 11 residues. The ends were cut back, 6 bases at V and 7 bases at J, with 7 bases in the middle. The DNA for the CDR3 is TGCGCCAGCAGCGTGTCAAATGAGCAGTTCTTC. Translated: CASSVSNEQFF.

The chain combines TRBV15 with TRBJ2-7, with 8 bases identical to TRBD2. The V and J ends lost 0 bases and 4 bases, in that order; junction bases with no gene match: 5. This CDR3 comprises 15 residues. CDR1 and CDR2 from the germline V gene are LNHNV and YYDKDF (reference sequence). As DNA, the CDR3 is TGTGCCACCAGCAGAGATGTCGCGGGGGGATACGAGCAGTACTTC. Its protein product is CATSRDVAGGYEQYF.

The chain carries TRBV12-3 or TRBV12-4 and TRBJ1-1; D ambiguous. The V end lost 5 bases, the J end lost 1 base, and 8 bases lay between the germline ends. The CDR3 is 13 residues long. The CDR3 loop reads CASSGWENTEAFF. Here the CDR3 DNA reads TGTGCCAGCAGTGGATGGGAGAACACTGAAGCTTTCTTT.

A remark on this clonotype: The CDR3 ends on some other residue instead of the conserved phenylalanine or tryptophan, so this is likely a read error. Because the CDR3's place on the DNA is in doubt, the DNA is left out and the CDR3 is given as listed by TCRdb. The CDR3 protein is CASSFEGEMFL. The V gene is TRBV12-3 or TRBV12-4, the J gene TRBJ2-2. The CDR3 region is 11 residues in length, termini included.

Notes on this clonotype: A read error may explain this, as a much larger clone is one base away. The chain combines TRBV6-2 or TRBV6-3 with TRBJ2-1, with TRBD2 as a possible D gene (6 bases). In germline, CDR1 is MNHEY, CDR2 SVGEGT. The CDR3 is 15 residues long. Between the trimmed V and J ends, which lost 10 bases and 0 bases, there was a span of 16 bases. CDR3 amino acids: CAISWRGGSYNEQFF. CDR3 bases: TGTGCCATCTCGTGGCGGGGCGGCTCCTACAATGAGCAGTTCTTC.

This clonotype has just one count. A read error may account for a junction end that differs from germline. The chain combines TRBV20-1 with TRBJ2-2; TRBD2 aligns across 11 bases. Germline V gene lookup returns CDR1 DFQATT and CDR2 SNEGSKA (reference sequence). This CDR3 is built from 19 residues. In DNA form, the CDR3 reads TGCAGTGCTAGAGCAGAAGGTAGCGGGGGGGATAGAAACACCGAGGAGCTGTTTTTT. Amino acids: CSARAEGSGGDRNTEELFF.

This clonotype showed up many times. J is TRBJ1-1 and V is TRBV6-6; D ambiguous. Looked up from germline, CDR1 is MNHNY and CDR2 is SVGAGI (reference sequence). V dropped 7 bases and J dropped 1 base, with 7 bases sitting between them. This CDR3 spans 12 amino acids. This CDR3 is CASTRENTEAFF. The CDR3 DNA reads TGTGCCAGCACACGGGAGAACACTGAAGCTTTCTTT.

This chain links TRBV19 with TRBJ1-1, with D unclear. Trimming removed 6 bases from V and 7 bases from J, with 15 bases in between. This CDR3 is built from 13 residues. Germline CDR1 LNHDA, CDR2 SQIVND (reference sequence). The CDR3 here is CASRSRDPIEAFF. In DNA, the CDR3 is TGTGCCAGTAGGAGCAGAGACCCGATTGAAGCTTTCTTT.

Points on this clonotype: A read error is possible here, since a much larger clone lies one base away. The chain recombines TRBV3-1 with TRBJ2-3; 7 bases match TRBD2. The CDR3 spans 16 residues. CDR1 and CDR2 from the germline V gene are LGHDT and YNNKEL (reference sequence). This chain's CDR3 is CASSQDWETSTDAQYF. In nucleotides, the CDR3 is TGTGCCAGCAGCCAAGATTGGGAGACTAGCACAGATGCGCAGTATTTT.

The rearrangement uses TRBV24-1 and TRBJ1-1, with 7 bases identical to TRBD1. Per germline, CDR1 KGHDR and CDR2 SFDVKD. The CDR3 runs to 15 residues. Germline trimming cut 5 bases from V and 5 bases from J; bases unmatched to any gene: 10. The CDR3: CATSARGQPWTEAFF. CDR3 bases: TGTGCCACCAGTGCTAGGGGACAGCCGTGGACTGAAGCTTTCTTT.

The chain joins TRBV29-1 to TRBJ2-1; D is unclear. Germline CDR1 reads SQVTM; CDR2 reads ANQGSEA. The V end was cut by 2 bases, the J end by 4 bases, with 6 bases between. This CDR3 region has 12 residues. The CDR3 loop reads CSVESGYNEQFF. CDR3 bases: TGCAGCGTTGAAAGTGGGTACAATGAGCAGTTCTTC.

This chain joins TRBV7-3 and TRBJ2-2; D ambiguous. V was shortened by 3 bases and J by 4 bases, with 3 bases between the two germline ends. The germline V gene has CDR1 SGHTA and CDR2 FQGTGA. This CDR3 comprises 12 residues. The CDR3 nucleotides read TGTGCCAGCAGCTTTCCCACCGGGGAGCTGTTTTTT. Translated, it gives CASSFPTGELFF.

On this clonotype: Germline is not matched at one junction end, which may reflect a read error. The CDR3 here is CASSDRRNTGELYF. Written as DNA, the CDR3 is TGTGCCAGCTCGGACAGGCGGAACACCGGGGAGCTGTACTTC. This sequence joins TRBV2 and TRBJ2-7; TRBD1 agrees at 7 bases. Germline V gives CDR1 SNHLY, CDR2 FYNNEI. The CDR3 is 14 residues long.

Worth noting for this clonotype: The limits of the CDR3 on the DNA are not certain, so only TCRdb's listed CDR3 is given. The chain carries TRBV7-8 and TRBJ2-2. Termini included, the CDR3 measures 18 amino acids. Germline loops: CDR1 SGHVS, CDR2 FQNEAQ. CDR3 amino acids: CASSLPRQETQYFGELFF.

The CDR3 bases are TGTGCCAGCAGTGATGGAGCTAGCGGGAGTGGCAGAGATACGCAGTATTTT. Its translation is CASSDGASGSGRDTQYF. The chain uses TRBV2 and TRBJ2-3, with 10 bases fitting TRBD2. Per germline, CDR1 SNHLY and CDR2 FYNNEI. CDR3 length equals 17 residues. J gave up 5 bases and V 3 bases, and 11 bases lay outside the gene matches.

This clonotype was recorded only once. In nucleotides, the CDR3 is TGTGCCAGTAGTATGGGGGGACTAGCGGGAGAGCACCCCTACGAGCAGTACTTC. It translates to CASSMGGLAGEHPYEQYF. This chain uses TRBV19 with TRBJ2-7; 14 nucleotides agree with TRBD2. V lost 3 bases to trimming and J lost 2 bases; unmatched junction nucleotides: 9. This CDR3 contains 18 residues. In germline, CDR1 is LNHDA, CDR2 SQIVND (reference sequence).

The chain carries TRBV20-1 and TRBJ1-3, with TRBD1 matching 7 bases. The germline V gene encodes CDR1 DFQATT and CDR2 SNEGSKA (reference sequence). J gave up 4 bases and V 6 bases, and 9 bases lay outside the gene matches. This CDR3 contains 14 residues. The CDR3 loop is CSAMSRTGGNTIYF. The CDR3, as DNA: TGCAGTGCAATGAGTAGGACAGGAGGAAACACCATATATTTT.